This T cell receptor (beta chain) was sequenced during a study of T-cell memory formation after mild COVID-19. Study-level background: TCR clusters were mostly confined to one donor each.

From 5'RACE with constant-segment primers came TCR alpha and TCR beta cDNA libraries that carried sample barcodes and UMIs. Each CDR3 protein gets one entry after TCRdb re-called the 5' RACE reads with MiXCR. The table has some 340,000 distinct CDR3 sequences, approximately 12% seen once. Overall study findings and caveats: The finding that pre-infection memory included some responding clones suggested that cross-reactive memory joined. The second-wave clones peaking on day 37 were not confirmed as SARS-CoV-2-specific.

CDR3 length equals 14 residues. Trimming removed 4 bases from V and 4 bases from J; junction bases left unmatched: 4. Per the germline V gene, CDR1 is SGHRS and CDR2 is YFSETQ. A few counts support this clonotype. Its matching antigen is unknown. The receptor was isolated from a man in his late teens or twenties who had mild COVID-19 (a few samples of this study predate the infection). Cell type and time point are not known. The gene calls are TRBV5-1 and TRBJ1-2; TRBD1 matches at 10 bases. The sample taken for sequencing was PBMCs or a T cell subset sorted from them (not recorded which). CDR3 coding DNA: TGCGCCAGCAGCCGGGGACAGGGGACCTATGGCTACACCTTC. This sequence encodes CASSRGQGTYGYTF.